This T cell receptor (beta chain) was retrieved from a study of pediatric ulcerative colitis. Germline-derived CDR1 and CDR2 are SGHDN and FVKESK. V dropped 0 bases and J dropped 6 bases, with 6 bases sitting between them. The length of the CDR3 is 13 residues. In its sample, this clone ranks as medium-sized. Sequencing was performed with immunoSEQ multiplex PCR; in TCRdb, only in-frame clones are kept and a portion is missing. Among more than 35,000 clones, around four fifths were seen once, and the ten largest hold 0.7% to 0.95%. Rectal tissue came from one to two pinch biopsies taken at colonoscopy. The diagnostic colonoscopy in ulcerative colitis patients preceded any immunosuppressive treatment.

The chain is built from TRBV14 and TRBJ1-5; unclear D gene. The sequence derives from a boy between 5 and 17 years old with moderate ulcerative colitis. Material: gut tissue. The CDR3 protein is CASSQDRTQPQHF. The CDR3, as DNA: TGTGCCAGCAGCCAAGATCGGACTCAGCCCCAGCATTTT.